These T cell receptor beta chains were read from a single sample in a study of blood T cell repertoires in COVID-19. The protocol was immunoSEQ multiplex PCR, while the TCRdb copy is restricted to in-frame clones and leaves out a portion. Of about 220,000 clones listed, around four fifths are singletons. The sequenced material came from peripheral blood. The receptors come from a woman aged 55 to 70 who had recovered from COVID-19. Each CDR3 is given with its conserved first and last residue. D genes are given only for firm matches.

j_call	d_call	v_call	cdr3_nt	cdr3_aa
TRBJ2-7	TRBD1	TRBV9	TGTGCCAGCAGCCCGGGACAGGCCTACGAGCAGTACTTC	CASSPGQAYEQYF
TRBJ1-2	TRBD1	TRBV5-1	TGCGCCAGCAGCTTTGGAAGGGGGCTACGTTATGGCTACACCTTC	CASSFGRGLRYGYTF
TRBJ2-1	-	TRBV7-8	TGTGCCAGCAGCTCCCTAACAGGCTACCTATACAATGAGCAGTTCTTC	CASSSLTGYLYNEQFF
TRBJ1-2	-	TRBV19	TGTGCCAGCAGAAGCGGTGGCTATGGCTACACCTTC	CASRSGGYGYTF
TRBJ2-2	-	TRBV15	TGTGCCACCAGCAGAGACCAGGGTTCCGGGGAGCTGTTTTTT	CATSRDQGSGELFF
TRBJ2-7	TRBD2	TRBV12-3/TRBV12-4	TGTGCCAGCAGCGACTGGCGGGGGGGCGAGCAGTACTTC	CASSDWRGGEQYF
TRBJ1-1	-	TRBV9	TGTGCCAGCAGCGTATCGCCCTGGAGCACGGGCACTGAAGCTTTCTTT	CASSVSPWSTGTEAFF
TRBJ1-4	-	TRBV19	TGTGCCAGTAGTATAACAGGGCTAGATGAAAAACTGTTTTTT	CASSITGLDEKLFF
TRBJ1-1	-	TRBV12-3/TRBV12-4	TGTGCCAGCAGTTTGAGGGGGGAAGCTTTCTTT	CASSLRGEAFF
TRBJ2-1	TRBD2	TRBV13	TGTGCCAGCAGCTTAGGGGCGGGGGGCCTAAATGAGCAGTTCTTC	CASSLGAGGLNEQFF